One and the same sample provided the 29 T cell receptor beta chains below, sequenced in a study of blood T cell repertoires in COVID-19. Data came from immunoSEQ multiplex PCR; TCRdb stores just in-frame clones and leaves some out. The sample yields over 250,000 clones, roughly 80% seen once. The sample was PBMCs or T cells enriched from blood (not recorded which). These receptors were taken from a man in his forties who had been exposed to COVID-19.

The V gene is TRBV18, the J gene TRBJ1-5; D gene uncertain. The length of the CDR3 is 13 residues. Deletions cut 2 bases from V and 11 bases from J, with 13 bases between. The germline V gene encodes CDR1 KGHSH and CDR2 LQKENI. The CDR3 protein is CASSPEQHRAQHF. The CDR3 region has the DNA TGTGCCAGCTCACCAGAACAGCATCGAGCCCAGCATTTT.

The V gene is TRBV9, the J gene TRBJ2-7; 7 bases fit TRBD1. This CDR3 comprises 14 residues. V shed 4 bases and J 2 bases; nucleotides not matched to a gene: 6. Germline V lookup: CDR1 SGDLS, CDR2 YYNGEE. The CDR3, as DNA: TGTGCCAGCAGCCGACGGGACAGCCCCTACGAGCAGTACTTC. This codes for CASSRRDSPYEQYF.

The rearrangement links TRBV7-3 to TRBJ2-3; D is perhaps TRBD2 (6 bases). The CDR3 is 15 residues long. The germline V and J ends were trimmed by 5 bases and 7 bases, with 19 bases remaining between them. Germline V CDR1 and CDR2: SGHTA, FQGTGA. CDR3 loop: CASSETGARGNTQYF. Written as DNA, the CDR3 is TGTGCCAGCAGCGAGACGGGAGCCCGAGGGAATACGCAGTATTTT.

The chain is built from TRBV11-3 and TRBJ2-5; 9 bases align to TRBD2. This CDR3 region has 18 residues. Germline V gene lookup returns CDR1 SGHNT and CDR2 YENEEA. V shed 2 bases and J 5 bases; nucleotides not matched to a gene: 15. Here the CDR3 reads CASSLLYGRSGRVETQYF. The CDR3 DNA reads as TGTGCCAGCAGCTTATTGTACGGTCGTAGCGGGAGAGTTGAGACCCAGTACTTC.

This sequence joins TRBV5-6 and TRBJ2-3; a possible D gene is TRBD2 (6 bases). V was clipped by 4 bases and J by 2 bases, with 14 bases between them. The CDR3 is 15 amino acids. CDR1 and CDR2 (germline): SGHDT, YYEEEE. For the CDR3, the DNA is TGTGCCAGCAGCGGTGGTCTAGCGTACACAGATACGCAGTATTTT. Translating it yields CASSGGLAYTDTQYF.

The genes are TRBV28 and TRBJ2-2; a weak D match, TRBD2 (7 bases). Germline lookup yields CDR1 MDHEN and CDR2 SYDVKM. V lost 8 bases to trimming and J lost 5 bases, with 15 bases between them. The CDR3 covers 14 residues. The DNA for the CDR3 is TGTGCCAGCGCTTCCGGGGGGCGAACCGGGGAGCTGTTTTTT. It specifies CASASGGRTGELFF. Complete variable domain (other parts from reference TRBV28 and TRBJ2-2): DVKVTQSSRYLVKRTGEKVFLECVQDMDHENMFWYRQDPGLGLRLIYFSYDVKMKEKGDIPEGYSVSREKKERFSLILESASTNQTSMYLCASASGGRTGELFFGEGSRLTVL.

This clone was recorded once. This sequence joins TRBV7-3 and TRBJ2-1, with 13 bases aligning to TRBD2. The junction had 7 bases not matched to a gene; V was cut back by 5 bases and J by 6 bases. The length of the CDR3 is 16 residues. CDR1 is SGHTA and CDR2 is FQGTGA in the germline V gene. CDR3 bases: TGTGCCAGCAGCGTCGATGGACTAGCGGGAGTCAATGAGCAGTTCTTC. Encoded protein: CASSVDGLAGVNEQFF. The entire variable domain, with the rest obtained from reference TRBV7-3 and TRBJ2-1, is as follows: GAGVSQTPSNKVTEKGKYVELRCDPISGHTALYWYRQSLGQGPEFLIYFQGTGAADDSGLPNDRFFAVRPEGSVSTLKIQRTERGDSAVYLCASSVDGLAGVNEQFFGPGTRLTVL.

This chain uses TRBV12-3 or TRBV12-4 with TRBJ1-1; D gene unclear. The CDR3 loop spans 11 amino acids. V was pared by 7 bases and J by 1 base, with 4 bases between. For the CDR3, the DNA is TGTGCCAGCATAAAGAACACTGAAGCTTTCTTT. It encodes CASIKNTEAFF.

J is TRBJ2-7 and V is TRBV18; TRBD1 agrees at 9 bases. Per germline, CDR1 KGHSH and CDR2 LQKENI. J gave up 1 base and V 2 bases, and 6 bases lay outside the gene matches. The CDR3 loop spans 16 amino acids. The CDR3 reads CASSPTRTGESYEQYF. DNA of the CDR3: TGTGCCAGCTCACCAACTAGGACAGGGGAGTCCTACGAGCAGTACTTC. Complete variable domain (other parts from reference TRBV18 and TRBJ2-7): NAGVMQNPRHLVRRRGQEARLRCSPMKGHSHVYWYRQLPEEGLKFMVYLQKENIIDESGMPKERFSAEFPKEGPSILRIQQVVRGDSAAYFCASSPTRTGESYEQYFGPGTRLTVT.

The chain has TRBV2 and TRBJ2-7; TRBD2 matches 8 bases. The germline CDR1 and CDR2 sequences are SNHLY and FYNNEI. V lost 9 bases to trimming and J lost 0 bases; unmatched junction nucleotides: 4. This CDR3 spans 13 amino acids. CDR3 in amino acids: CARKREISYEQYF. The CDR3 bases are TGTGCCAGAAAGCGGGAGATCTCCTACGAGCAGTACTTC.

The rearrangement links TRBV10-3 to TRBJ1-1; D is perhaps TRBD1 (6 bases). V lost 6 bases and J 1 base, leaving 12 bases between the germline ends. CDR1 and CDR2 (germline): ENHRY, SYGVKD. There are 14 residues in the CDR3. The CDR3 nucleotides are TGTGCCATCAGCCTGGACAGAACGAACACTGAAGCTTTCTTT. This gives the protein CAISLDRTNTEAFF.

This clone was counted only a few times. The chain has TRBV2 and TRBJ1-6; D unclear. The CDR3 is 13 residues long. The V end was cut by 7 bases, the J end by 5 bases, with 9 bases between. The germline CDR1 and CDR2 sequences are SNHLY and FYNNEI. CDR3 sequence reads: CASTAGNNSPLHF. As DNA, the CDR3 is TGTGCCAGCACCGCGGGTAATAATTCACCCCTCCACTTT.

As DNA, the CDR3 is TGTGCCAGCAGCTTCCAGGGGTCGTGGGACTATGGCTACACCTTC. It encodes CASSFQGSWDYGYTF. This chain links TRBV7-8 with TRBJ1-2; D is possibly TRBD1 (6 bases). Germline values: CDR1 SGHVS, CDR2 FQNEAQ. The CDR3 loop spans 15 amino acids. V was clipped by 3 bases and J by 3 bases, with 14 bases between them.

The chain recombines TRBV24-1 with TRBJ2-2; 7 bases line up with TRBD1. Germline V lookup: CDR1 KGHDR, CDR2 SFDVKD. J lost 0 bases, V lost 8 bases, and 2 bases had no gene match. The CDR3 sequence is 14 residues long. The CDR3, as DNA: TGTGCCACCACCGGGACAGCGAACACCGGGGAGCTGTTTTTT. Translation gives CATTGTANTGELFF.

This chain links TRBV18 with TRBJ1-2; 11 bases map to TRBD1. Germline CDR1 and CDR2: KGHSH and LQKENI. V lost 5 bases and J lost 4; bases outside the gene matches: 15. This CDR3 has 18 amino acids. CDR3 bases: TGTGCCAGCTCATCGACGCGGACAGGGGGCGCAGCTCCCTATGGCTACACCTTC. Amino acid sequence: CASSSTRTGGAAPYGYTF.

The chain recombines TRBV10-2 with TRBJ1-2, with D unresolved. From germline, CDR1 is WSHSY and CDR2 SAAADI. The CDR3 is 11 amino acids. This CDR3 reads CATRGNYGYTF. The CDR3 coding sequence is TGCGCTACGCGGGGAAACTATGGCTACACCTTC.

The CDR3 bases are TGTGCCAGCAGTTCTATTGATGAGCAGTTCTTC. As protein: CASSSIDEQFF. The V and J genes are TRBV6-5 and TRBJ2-1; D remains ambiguous. V was pared by 4 bases and J by 8 bases, with 6 bases between. This CDR3 contains 11 residues. The V gene's germline CDR1 is MNHEY and CDR2 SVGAGI.

V gene TRBV19 combines with J gene TRBJ1-5; D perhaps matches TRBD1 (5 bases). This CDR3 spans 12 amino acids. Trimming took off 4 bases at V and 7 bases at J, with 8 bases between the two ends. Germline V gene lookup returns CDR1 LNHDA and CDR2 SQIVND (reference sequence). The CDR3 sequence is CASSTRVQPQHF. CDR3 in DNA: TGTGCCAGTAGTACCAGGGTCCAGCCCCAGCATTTT.

J is TRBJ2-3 and V is TRBV6-2 or TRBV6-3; 8 nucleotides match TRBD1. From germline, CDR1 is MNHEY and CDR2 SVGEGT. The CDR3 runs to 17 residues. The trim removed 0 bases at V and 2 bases at J, leaving 7 bases unmatched. The CDR3 nucleotides are TGTGCCAGCAGTTACTCACCGACAGGGGATCACACAGATACGCAGTATTTT. This encodes CASSYSPTGDHTDTQYF.

A few counts support this clone. This rearrangement joins TRBV7-8 to TRBJ1-5; no firm D call. The CDR3 is 15 residues long. Germline CDR1 and CDR2: SGHVS and FQNEAQ. Trimming stripped 1 base from V and 6 bases from J, with 13 bases between. The CDR3 DNA sequence: TGTGCCAGCAGCTTAGGGGGAATGGGAGCTCAGCCCCAGCATTTT. It codes for CASSLGGMGAQPQHF.

The chain carries TRBV11-2 and TRBJ2-7; 7 nucleotides align to TRBD1. The germline gives CDR1 SGHAT, CDR2 FQNNGV. The CDR3 spans 14 residues. V lost 3 bases to trimming and J lost 2 bases; unmatched junction nucleotides: 4. CDR3 DNA sequence: TGTGCCAGCAGCTTTCCGGGACAGCCCTACGAGCAGTACTTC. This gives the protein CASSFPGQPYEQYF.

This clone was recorded a few times. The chain uses TRBV10-1 and TRBJ2-3, with a weak D call TRBD2 (6 bases). CDR1 is WNHNN and CDR2 is SYGVQD in the germline V gene (reference sequence). Trimming removed 3 bases at V and 2 bases at J, with 18 bases between. This CDR3 is 17 amino acids long. The CDR3, as DNA: TGCGCCAGCAGTGACCACGGAGGGTCCGGGCTCACAGATACGCAGTATTTT. This encodes CASSDHGGSGLTDTQYF.

This rearrangement joins TRBV11-2 to TRBJ1-1; D gene unclear. CDR1 is SGHAT, CDR2 FQNNGV, per germline. With 3 bases removed from V and 5 bases from J, the gap between germline ends came to 4 bases. The CDR3 loop spans 11 amino acids. The DNA for the CDR3 is TGTGCCAGCAGCTTTAGTACTGAAGCTTTCTTT. The encoded protein is CASSFSTEAFF.

This chain connects TRBV10-1 to TRBJ2-5; D gene uncertain. V shed 0 bases and J shed 5 bases, with 10 bases lying between them. Germline V lookup: CDR1 WNHNN, CDR2 SYGVQD (reference sequence). The CDR3 loop spans 14 amino acids. This CDR3 reads CASSESYLGETQYF. The CDR3, as DNA: TGCGCCAGCAGTGAGTCCTATCTCGGGGAGACCCAGTACTTC.

The rearrangement uses TRBV2 and TRBJ1-4, with D hard to call. Trimming removed 6 bases at V and 10 bases at J, with 12 bases between. Germline CDR1 reads SNHLY; CDR2 reads FYNNEI. The CDR3 spans 12 residues. The CDR3 DNA reads as TGTGCCAGCAGCGAACGTAAACTAAAACTGTTTTTT. The encoded protein is CASSERKLKLFF.

CDR3 coding DNA: TGTGCCAGCAGCCCAAGGGGCGGATCCTACGAGCAGTACTTC. Encoded protein: CASSPRGGSYEQYF. The chain has TRBV7-9 and TRBJ2-7; a weak D match, TRBD1 (5 bases). Germline assignment: CDR1 SEHNR and CDR2 FQNEAQ (reference sequence). Trimming cost V 5 bases and J 1 base, with 12 bases left between them. The CDR3 loop spans 14 amino acids.

The chain couples TRBV30 to TRBJ1-6; TRBD1 aligns across 7 bases. The CDR3 has 15 amino acids. From germline, CDR1 is GTSNPN and CDR2 SVGIG (reference sequence). V shed 2 bases, J shed 9 bases, and the junction held 10 bases outside the gene matches. CDR3 DNA sequence: TGTGCCTGGAGTAACGACAGGGAAGGAAGTTCACCCCTCCACTTT. Protein product: CAWSNDREGSSPLHF.

The rearrangement uses TRBV24-1 and TRBJ2-1, with 10 bases identical to TRBD1. Germline V CDR1 and CDR2: KGHDR, SFDVKD. Trimming cost V 7 bases and J 5 bases; bases outside gene matches: 10. This CDR3 is built from 16 residues. CDR3 DNA: TGTGCCACCAGGAAGGGACAGGGGCGCATGGACAATGAGCAGTTCTTC. Protein: CATRKGQGRMDNEQFF.

The J gene is TRBJ1-2, the V gene TRBV5-1; the D gene is possibly TRBD1 (5 bases). Trimming removed 8 bases from V and 8 bases from J, with 19 bases in between. Germline loops: CDR1 SGHRS, CDR2 YFSETQ. CDR3 length: 13 amino acids. In DNA, the CDR3 is TGCGCCAGTTCGACAGATCCCACCTGGGGCTACACCTTC. It specifies CASSTDPTWGYTF.